This is a list of T cell receptor beta chains from one sample in a study of T cells in Graves' hyperthyroidism and ophthalmopathy. TCRdb recomputed calls from the multiplex PCR reads with MiXCR, one row per CDR3 protein. The sample yields over 150,000 distinct CDR3 sequences, around a sixth seen once. Sequencing was performed on blood. The source is a woman in her forties or fifties with Graves' hyperthyroidism. Both conserved end residues are part of each CDR3. Fields, in order: D gene, J gene, clone size, V gene, CDR3 protein, CDR3 DNA. D genes are given only for firm matches. Clone size, where shown, is once, few, many, or a class for clones that have expanded.

NA	TRBJ2-1	many	TRBV4-1	CASSQDRPAGSSYNEQFF	TGCGCCAGCAGCCAAGACCGACCCGCAGGGAGCTCCTACAATGAGCAGTTCTTC
TRBD1	TRBJ1-5	few	TRBV5-5	CASSLGGFGGQPQHF	TGTGCCAGCAGCTTAGGGGGCTTCGGTGGTCAGCCCCAGCATTTT
NA	TRBJ1-6	many	TRBV5-1	CASSGGLDNSPLHF	TGCGCCAGCAGCGGGGGACTTGATAATTCACCCCTCCACTTT
NA	TRBJ2-1	few	TRBV28	CASSLWSGYNEQFF	TGTGCCAGCAGTTTATGGTCAGGCTACAATGAGCAGTTCTTC
TRBD1	TRBJ1-2	many	TRBV28	CASRSGGDGYTF	TGTGCCAGCAGGTCAGGGGGTGATGGCTACACCTTC
NA	TRBJ1-1	many	TRBV6-5	CASSYSGGSTEAFF	TGTGCCAGCAGTTACTCGGGGGGTAGCACTGAAGCTTTCTTT
TRBD1	TRBJ1-2	NA	TRBV12-3/TRBV12-4	CASSSRDRGLDGYTF	TGTGCCAGCAGTTCCCGGGACAGGGGGCTCGATGGCTACACCTTC
NA	TRBJ2-5	NA	TRBV14	CASSQDSGRLTAQYF	TGTGCCAGCAGCCAAGATTCAGGGCGCCTTACGGCCCAGTACTTC
NA	TRBJ1-1	many	TRBV7-8	CASSKGLSNTEAFF	TGTGCCAGCAGCAAGGGACTCTCGAACACTGAAGCTTTCTTT
NA	TRBJ1-1	NA	TRBV27	CASSLSPRGDTEAFF	TGTGCCAGCAGTTTATCCCCCCGGGGTGACACTGAAGCTTTCTTT
NA	TRBJ2-7	many	TRBV20-1	CSATDKIYEQYF	TGCAGTGCTACAGATAAGATCTACGAGCAGTACTTC
NA	TRBJ1-4	NA	TRBV2	CASSPTGPEKLFF	TGTGCCAGCAGCCCTACAGGGCCTGAAAAACTGTTTTTT
TRBD1	TRBJ1-5	many	TRBV11-2	CASSSGTGGVQPQHF	TGTGCCAGCAGCTCCGGGACAGGGGGCGTTCAGCCCCAGCATTTT
TRBD1	TRBJ1-1	NA	TRBV30	CAWGRRGQVVGTEAFF	TGTGCCTGGGGTAGGAGGGGGCAAGTAGTCGGGACTGAAGCTTTCTTT
NA	TRBJ2-1	NA	TRBV7-9	CASSLRGGAANYNEQFF	TGTGCCAGCAGCTTAAGAGGGGGGGCCGCCAACTACAATGAGCAGTTCTTC
TRBD1	TRBJ2-7	few	TRBV11-3	CASSPAGGGEQYF	TGTGCCAGCAGCCCAGCAGGGGGCGGCGAGCAGTACTTC
NA	TRBJ2-1	NA	TRBV11-1	CASSYFSAPQAYNEQFF	TGTGCCAGCAGTTACTTTTCGGCGCCGCAGGCCTACAATGAGCAGTTCTTC
TRBD1	TRBJ1-5	many	TRBV20-1	CSAHGGTGTLNQPQHF	TGCAGTGCCCATGGGGGGACAGGGACCCTCAATCAGCCCCAGCATTTT
NA	TRBJ1-5	many	TRBV4-1	CASSQERVQQPQHF	TGCGCCAGCAGCCAAGAGCGGGTCCAGCAGCCCCAGCATTTT
TRBD1	TRBJ1-2	NA	TRBV7-9	CASSLGQYGYTF	TGTGCCAGCAGCCTGGGACAGTATGGCTACACCTTC
TRBD2	TRBJ2-2	few	TRBV15	CAIEPGLAGFVTGELFF	TGTGCCATCGAACCGGGACTAGCGGGGTTCGTCACCGGGGAGCTGTTTTTT
NA	TRBJ2-7	few	TRBV29-1	CSVRANLKVEQYF	TGCAGCGTCCGAGCCAACTTAAAGGTCGAGCAGTACTTC
NA	TRBJ1-2	many	TRBV19	CASSIGGSGGYTF	TGTGCCAGTAGTATTGGAGGGTCGGGTGGCTACACCTTC
TRBD2	TRBJ2-3	few	TRBV27	CASSLYPSGSADTQYF	TGTGCCAGCAGTTTATATCCTAGCGGGAGCGCAGATACGCAGTATTTT
TRBD1	TRBJ1-5	many	TRBV7-8	CASSPLGQTNQPQHF	TGTGCCAGCAGCCCCCTGGGACAGACGAATCAGCCCCAGCATTTT
NA	TRBJ2-1	NA	TRBV5-1	CASTPEPSSYNEQFF	TGCGCCAGCACCCCCGAGCCTTCCTCCTACAATGAGCAGTTCTTC
NA	TRBJ2-3	NA	TRBV27	CASSLREFSDTQYF	TGTGCCAGCAGTTTACGGGAGTTCTCAGATACGCAGTATTTT
TRBD2	TRBJ2-3	once	TRBV5-1	CASSWTSGISTDTQYF	TGCGCCAGCAGCTGGACTAGCGGGATAAGCACAGATACGCAGTATTTT
NA	TRBJ2-7	many	TRBV5-1	CASSDRDNSYEQYF	TGCGCCAGCAGCGACCGGGACAACTCCTACGAGCAGTACTTC
NA	TRBJ2-1	many	TRBV7-6	CASSLEQGDNEQFF	TGTGCCAGCAGCTTAGAACAGGGAGATAATGAGCAGTTCTTC
TRBD1	TRBJ2-7	many	TRBV12-3/TRBV12-4	CASSSGTGRSYEQYF	TGTGCCAGCAGCTCCGGGACAGGTCGGTCCTACGAGCAGTACTTC
TRBD1	TRBJ1-1	many	TRBV6-1	CASEWGQTMNTEAFF	TGTGCCAGCGAATGGGGACAGACGATGAACACTGAAGCTTTCTTT
NA	TRBJ1-5	NA	TRBV11-2	CASSQGAQGGGNQPQHF	TGTGCCAGCAGCCAAGGTGCACAAGGGGGGGGAAATCAGCCCCAGCATTTT
TRBD1	TRBJ2-5	many	TRBV2	CASNGQGQETQYF	TGTGCCAGCAACGGACAGGGCCAAGAGACCCAGTACTTC
NA	TRBJ2-3	few	TRBV30	CAWSPGVSTDTQYF	TGTGCCTGGAGTCCCGGGGTTAGCACAGATACGCAGTATTTT
NA	TRBJ1-2	many	TRBV4-1	CASSQDTTGRLLGYTF	TGCGCCAGCAGCCAAGATACCACAGGGAGGTTGCTGGGCTACACCTTC
TRBD1	TRBJ2-2	NA	TRBV6-1	CASSAGTGLEIAGELFF	TGTGCCAGCAGTGCCGGGACAGGCCTCGAAATCGCCGGGGAGCTGTTTTTT
TRBD1	TRBJ1-4	NA	TRBV12-3/TRBV12-4	CASSLIGGLGEKLFF	TGTGCCAGCAGTTTAATAGGGGGCCTGGGTGAAAAACTGTTTTTT
NA	TRBJ1-1	many	TRBV7-6	CASSYSNTEAFF	TGTGCCAGCAGCTATTCGAACACTGAAGCTTTCTTT
NA	TRBJ2-7	many	TRBV11-3	CASSLLGIDEQYF	TGTGCCAGCAGCTTATTGGGTATCGACGAGCAGTACTTC
TRBD2	TRBJ2-1	few	TRBV5-4	CASSFGTSGSSYNEQFF	TGTGCCAGCAGCTTCGGGACTAGCGGGAGCTCCTACAATGAGCAGTTCTTC
NA	TRBJ1-6	few	TRBV5-5	CASSRRTAVGEAYNSPLHF	TGTGCCAGCAGCCGGCGGACAGCGGTAGGGGAGGCCTATAATTCACCCCTCCACTTT
TRBD1	TRBJ2-1	many	TRBV6-1	CASSDGQGASNEQFF	TGTGCCAGCAGTGACGGACAGGGGGCGAGTAATGAGCAGTTCTTC
NA	TRBJ2-2	few	TRBV7-3	CASSPSGGPNTGELFF	TGTGCCAGCAGCCCCTCTGGCGGGCCGAACACCGGGGAGCTGTTTTTT
NA	TRBJ1-1	NA	TRBV6-2/TRBV6-3	CASRAPLGRADTEAFF	TGTGCCAGCCGCGCACCCCTGGGCAGGGCAGACACTGAAGCTTTCTTT
TRBD1	TRBJ2-7	few	TRBV4-1	CASSQVGTGGREQYF	TGCGCCAGCAGCCAAGTCGGGACAGGGGGCAGGGAGCAGTACTTC
NA	TRBJ2-5	many	TRBV27	CASSLDRGETQYF	TGTGCCAGCAGCCTAGATAGGGGAGAGACCCAGTACTTC
TRBD1	TRBJ2-3	few	TRBV6-4	CASGDRGTDTQYF	TGTGCCAGCGGCGACAGGGGCACAGATACGCAGTATTTT
NA	TRBJ1-4	few	TRBV27	CASFRDIEKLFF	TGTGCCAGCTTCCGGGACATCGAAAAACTGTTTTTT
TRBD2	TRBJ2-1	few	TRBV10-3	CAISALGTSGGAQAYNEQFF	TGTGCCATCAGTGCCCTAGGGACTAGCGGGGGTGCCCAAGCCTACAATGAGCAGTTCTTC
NA	TRBJ2-5	NA	TRBV18	CASSPPHRQETQYF	TGTGCCAGCTCACCCCCGCACAGACAAGAGACCCAGTACTTC
NA	TRBJ1-5	many	TRBV30	CAWSVGGSGNQPQHF	TGTGCCTGGAGTGTAGGGGGGAGCGGCAATCAGCCCCAGCATTTT
NA	TRBJ2-7	many	TRBV20-1	CSAPQTDVLLPYEQYF	TGCAGTGCTCCTCAAACGGACGTACTCCTCCCCTACGAGCAGTACTTC
NA	TRBJ1-1	many	TRBV6-1	CASSLEGHLGTEAFF	TGTGCCAGCAGTCTAGAGGGGCATCTCGGCACTGAAGCTTTCTTT
NA	TRBJ2-1	many	TRBV18	CASSPPSPSPTKYNEQFF	TGTGCCAGCTCACCACCTTCACCCTCACCAACTAAATACAATGAGCAGTTCTTC